This TCR beta chain was recovered during a study of beta chain features in type 1 diabetes. Across the whole study: Over all samples combined, 107,917,701 sorted cells were examined.

V shed 3 bases and J shed 2 bases, with 10 bases lying between them. CDR1 is KGHSH and CDR2 is LQKENI in the germline V gene. The CDR3 totals 14 residues. Sequencing targeted expressed TCRB transcripts, as all isolated RNA had been reverse transcribed. Assay: immunoSEQ multiplex PCR; the TCRdb copy retains only in-frame clones and omits some. The table records about 240,000 clones, around 26% of them present only once. The study's findings and limits: Relative to healthy donors, patients appeared to have naive, central memory and Treg TCRB repertoires that were more similar.

This clone was detected a few times. Its antigen is currently unknown. The sequence was obtained from a man aged 25-45 years in good health. The chain combines TRBV18 with TRBJ1-2, with D possibly being TRBD1 (5 bases). The sequencing sample was made of central memory CD4+ T cells from blood. The CDR3 loop is CASSPGTPNYGYTF. The CDR3 nucleotides are TGTGCCAGCTCACCCGGGACGCCGAACTATGGCTACACCTTC.